This is a list of T cell receptor beta chains from one sample in a study of OX40 agonist ivuxolimab in advanced cancers. TCRdb's copy holds only in-frame clones and misses some; the assay was immunoSEQ multiplex PCR. The sample lists tens of thousands of clones; about 85% were seen once. The sample consisted of CD4+ or CD8+ T cells sorted from blood, taken in a trial of the OX40 agonist ivuxolimab. All receptors derive from an adult with an advanced solid tumor such as melanoma, head and neck, liver or kidney cancer. Both conserved end residues are part of each CDR3. A D gene is named only where the DNA matches it firmly. Size is omitted from some rows. Given values are once, few, many or a class for expanded clones.

j_call	v_call	d_call	clone_size	cdr3_aa	cdr3_nt
TRBJ2-3	TRBV18	TRBD2	.	CASSPPRLAVTDTQYF	TGTGCCAGCTCCCCCCCGCGTCTAGCGGTCACAGATACGCAGTATTTT
TRBJ2-2	TRBV4-3	TRBD2	.	CASSPEASGGVVRGELFF	TGCGCCAGCAGCCCAGAGGCTAGCGGGGGGGTAGTTCGCGGGGAGCTGTTTTTT
TRBJ1-4	TRBV7-6	.	once	CASTSGLQGGKLFF	TGTGCCAGCACCTCGGGCTTGCAAGGGGGAAAACTGTTTTTT
TRBJ2-7	TRBV30	TRBD2	.	CAWSVISGMHEQYF	TGTGCCTGGAGTGTAATTAGCGGGATGCACGAGCAGTACTTC
TRBJ2-2	TRBV27	TRBD1	.	CASSSTGQPAGELFF	TGTGCCAGCAGTTCCACGGGACAGCCGGCCGGGGAGCTGTTTTTT
TRBJ2-5	TRBV27	TRBD1	.	CASSLIPGQGEETQYF	TGTGCCAGCAGCCTTATACCGGGACAGGGGGAAGAGACCCAGTACTTC
TRBJ2-1	TRBV6-4	TRBD2	.	CASSVAGGYNEQFF	TGTGCCAGCAGTGTAGCGGGAGGTTACAATGAGCAGTTCTTC
TRBJ2-3	TRBV7-6	.	once	CASSLATRQDTQYF	TGTGCCAGCAGCTTAGCCACGAGACAAGATACGCAGTATTTT
TRBJ1-5	TRBV6-6	TRBD1	.	CASRGTEYSNQPQHF	TGTGCCAGCAGGGGGACAGAATATAGCAATCAGCCCCAGCATTTT
TRBJ2-7	TRBV2	.	.	CASRGTDFSYEQYF	TGTGCCAGCAGGGGGACGGATTTTAGCTACGAGCAGTACTTC
TRBJ1-3	TRBV18	TRBD1	few	CASSPLGTVDSGNTIYF	TGTGCCAGCTCACCCCTGGGGACAGTCGACTCTGGAAACACCATATATTTT
TRBJ1-2	TRBV5-4	.	.	CASSLGMGMGYGYTF	TGTGCCAGCAGCTTGGGTATGGGGATGGGATATGGCTACACCTTC
TRBJ2-1	TRBV18	.	.	CASSRRQVGGSYNEQFF	TGTGCCAGCTCACGGAGACAGGTGGGGGGCTCCTACAATGAGCAGTTCTTC
TRBJ1-5	TRBV18	TRBD1	.	CASSPTTGGGNQPQHF	TGTGCCAGCTCACCTACGACAGGGGGCGGCAATCAGCCCCAGCATTTT
TRBJ2-7	TRBV2	TRBD1	.	CASSDYGQGYEQYF	TGTGCCAGCAGTGATTATGGACAGGGCTACGAGCAGTACTTC
TRBJ1-3	TRBV6-6	.	.	CASSYRDGNTIYF	TGTGCCAGCAGTTACAGGGATGGAAACACCATATATTTT
TRBJ1-2	TRBV7-2	.	.	CASSLGRLEGYTF	TGTGCCAGCAGCTTAGGAAGGCTGGAGGGCTACACCTTC
TRBJ2-2	TRBV1	.	.	CTSSQDRGGGLFF	TGCACCAGCAGCCAAGATCGTGGAGGAGGGCTGTTTTTT
TRBJ2-2	TRBV9	TRBD2	.	CASSAWGTSDTGELFF	TGTGCCAGCAGCGCTTGGGGGACTAGCGACACCGGGGAGCTGTTTTTT
TRBJ1-3	TRBV5-1	.	.	CASSDTTGNTIYF	TGCGCCAGCAGCGACACAACTGGAAACACCATATATTTT
TRBJ1-1	TRBV4-3	.	once	CASSQGPVNTEAFF	TGCGCCAGCAGCCAAGGTCCAGTGAACACTGAAGCTTTCTTT
TRBJ2-3	TRBV4-3	.	.	CASSQDWYSTDTQYF	TGCGCCAGCAGCCAAGATTGGTACAGCACAGATACGCAGTATTTT